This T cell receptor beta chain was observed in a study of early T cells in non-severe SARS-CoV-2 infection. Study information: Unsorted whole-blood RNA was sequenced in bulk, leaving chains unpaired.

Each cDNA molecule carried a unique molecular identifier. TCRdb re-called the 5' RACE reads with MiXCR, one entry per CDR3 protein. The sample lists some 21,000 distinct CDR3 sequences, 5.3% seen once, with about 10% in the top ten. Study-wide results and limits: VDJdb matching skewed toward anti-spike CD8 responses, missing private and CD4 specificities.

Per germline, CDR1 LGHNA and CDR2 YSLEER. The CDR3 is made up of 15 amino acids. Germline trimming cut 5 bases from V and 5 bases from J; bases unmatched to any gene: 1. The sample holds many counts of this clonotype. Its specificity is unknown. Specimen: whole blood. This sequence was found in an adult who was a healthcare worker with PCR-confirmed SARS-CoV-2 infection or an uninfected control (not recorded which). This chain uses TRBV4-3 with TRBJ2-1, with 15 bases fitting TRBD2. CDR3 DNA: TGCGCCAGCAGCTGGACTAGCGGGAGGGACAATGAGCAGTTCTTC. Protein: CASSWTSGRDNEQFF.